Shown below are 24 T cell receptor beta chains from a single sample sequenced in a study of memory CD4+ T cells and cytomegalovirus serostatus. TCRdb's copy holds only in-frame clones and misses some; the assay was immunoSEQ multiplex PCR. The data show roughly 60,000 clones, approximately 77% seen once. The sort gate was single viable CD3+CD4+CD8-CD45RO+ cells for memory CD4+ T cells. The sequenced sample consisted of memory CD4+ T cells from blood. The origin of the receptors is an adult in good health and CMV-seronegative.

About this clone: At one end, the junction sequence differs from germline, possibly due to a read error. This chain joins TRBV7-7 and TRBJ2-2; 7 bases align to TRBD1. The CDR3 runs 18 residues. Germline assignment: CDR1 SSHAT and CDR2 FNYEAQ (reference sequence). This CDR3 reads CASSPVEGAEENTGELFF. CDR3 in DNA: TGTGCTAGCAGCCCCGTAGAGGGGGCTGAAGAGAACACCGGGGAGCTGTTTTTT.

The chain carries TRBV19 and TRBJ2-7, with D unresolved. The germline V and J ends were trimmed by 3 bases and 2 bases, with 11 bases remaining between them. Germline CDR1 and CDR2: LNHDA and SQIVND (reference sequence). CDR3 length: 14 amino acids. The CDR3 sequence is CASSIASVPYEQYF. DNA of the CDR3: TGTGCCAGTAGTATCGCTAGTGTCCCCTACGAGCAGTACTTC.

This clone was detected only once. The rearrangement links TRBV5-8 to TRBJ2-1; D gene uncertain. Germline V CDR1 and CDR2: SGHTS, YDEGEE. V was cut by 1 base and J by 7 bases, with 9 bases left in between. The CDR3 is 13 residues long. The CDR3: CASSLYAQNEQFF. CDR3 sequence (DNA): TGTGCCAGCAGCTTGTATGCACAGAATGAGCAGTTCTTC.

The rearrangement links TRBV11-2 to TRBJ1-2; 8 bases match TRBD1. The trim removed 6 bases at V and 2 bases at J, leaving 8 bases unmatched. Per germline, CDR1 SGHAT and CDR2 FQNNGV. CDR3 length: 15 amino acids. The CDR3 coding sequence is TGTGCCAGCAGTTCGCTCAGGGGGCGAAACTATGGCTACACCTTC. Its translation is CASSSLRGRNYGYTF.

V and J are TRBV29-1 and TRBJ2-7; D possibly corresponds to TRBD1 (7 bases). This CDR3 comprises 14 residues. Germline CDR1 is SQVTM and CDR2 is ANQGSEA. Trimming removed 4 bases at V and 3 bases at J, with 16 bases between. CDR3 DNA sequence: TGCAGCGTTGTGGCAGGGGGGAATATCTACGAGCAGTACTTC. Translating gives CSVVAGGNIYEQYF.

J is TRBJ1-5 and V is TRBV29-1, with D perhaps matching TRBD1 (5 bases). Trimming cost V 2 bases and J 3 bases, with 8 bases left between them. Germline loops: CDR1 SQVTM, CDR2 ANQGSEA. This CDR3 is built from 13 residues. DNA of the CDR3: TGCAGCGTTGAAACAGGACTCAATCAGCCCCAGCATTTT. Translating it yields CSVETGLNQPQHF.

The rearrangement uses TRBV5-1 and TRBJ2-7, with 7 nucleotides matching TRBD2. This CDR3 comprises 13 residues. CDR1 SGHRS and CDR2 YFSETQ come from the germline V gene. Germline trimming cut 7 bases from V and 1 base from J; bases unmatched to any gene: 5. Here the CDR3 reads CASSSGNSYEQYF. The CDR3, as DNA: TGCGCCAGCTCTAGCGGCAATTCCTACGAGCAGTACTTC.

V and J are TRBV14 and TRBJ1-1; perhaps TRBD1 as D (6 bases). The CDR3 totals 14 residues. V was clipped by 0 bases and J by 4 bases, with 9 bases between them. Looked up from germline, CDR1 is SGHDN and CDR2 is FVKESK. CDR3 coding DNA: TGTGCCAGCAGCCAAGAACGAGGGGGCACTGAAGCTTTCTTT. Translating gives CASSQERGGTEAFF.

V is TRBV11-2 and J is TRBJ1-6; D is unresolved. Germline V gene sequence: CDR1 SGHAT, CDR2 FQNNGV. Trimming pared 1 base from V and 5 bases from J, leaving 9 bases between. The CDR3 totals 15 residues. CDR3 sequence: CASSLAGSHNSPLHF. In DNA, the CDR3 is TGTGCCAGCAGCTTAGCCGGGAGTCATAATTCACCCCTCCACTTT.

The CDR3, as DNA: TGTGCCAGCTTAAAGGACGGCACCGGGGAGCTGTTTTTT. This gives the protein CASLKDGTGELFF. The chain recombines TRBV18 with TRBJ2-2; D remains unclear. Trimming left V 7 bases short and J 4 bases short, with 10 bases between. Germline assignment: CDR1 KGHSH and CDR2 LQKENI. CDR3 length: 13 amino acids.

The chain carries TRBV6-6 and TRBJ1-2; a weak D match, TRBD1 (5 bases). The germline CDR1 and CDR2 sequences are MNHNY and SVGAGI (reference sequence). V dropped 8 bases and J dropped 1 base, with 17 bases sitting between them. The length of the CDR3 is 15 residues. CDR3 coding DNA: TGTGCCAGCGGCTCGCCGGGACGGAGTAACTATGGCTACACCTTC. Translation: CASGSPGRSNYGYTF.

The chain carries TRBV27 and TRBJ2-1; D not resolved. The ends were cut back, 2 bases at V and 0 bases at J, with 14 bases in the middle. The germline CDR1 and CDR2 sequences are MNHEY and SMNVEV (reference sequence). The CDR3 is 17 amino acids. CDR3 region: CASSLLGVVGSYNEQFF. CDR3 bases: TGTGCCAGCAGTTTACTGGGCGTGGTAGGCTCCTACAATGAGCAGTTCTTC.

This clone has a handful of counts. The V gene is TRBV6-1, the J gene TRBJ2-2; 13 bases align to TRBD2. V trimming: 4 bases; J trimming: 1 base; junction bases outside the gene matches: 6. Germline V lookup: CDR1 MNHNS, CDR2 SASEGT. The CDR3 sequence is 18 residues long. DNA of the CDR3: TGTGCCAGCAGTGGACGGACTAGCGGGGGCCAGAACACCGGGGAGCTGTTTTTT. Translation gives CASSGRTSGGQNTGELFF.

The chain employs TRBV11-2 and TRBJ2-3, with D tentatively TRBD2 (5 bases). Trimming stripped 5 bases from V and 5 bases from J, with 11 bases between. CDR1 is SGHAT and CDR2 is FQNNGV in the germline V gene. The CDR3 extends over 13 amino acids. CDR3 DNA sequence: TGTGCCAGCAGCCCGAGAGGAGGAGATACGCAGTATTTT. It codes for CASSPRGGDTQYF.

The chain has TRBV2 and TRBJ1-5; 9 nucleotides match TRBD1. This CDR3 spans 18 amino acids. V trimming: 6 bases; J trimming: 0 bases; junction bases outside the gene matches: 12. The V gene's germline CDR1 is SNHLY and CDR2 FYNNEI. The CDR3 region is CASSPQWGTGPSNQPQHF. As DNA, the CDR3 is TGTGCCAGCAGCCCCCAGTGGGGGACAGGGCCTAGCAATCAGCCCCAGCATTTT.

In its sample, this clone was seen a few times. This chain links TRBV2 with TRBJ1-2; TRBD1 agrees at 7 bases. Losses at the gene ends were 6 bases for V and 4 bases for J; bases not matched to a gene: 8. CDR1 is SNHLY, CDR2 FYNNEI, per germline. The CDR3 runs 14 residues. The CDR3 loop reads CASRGDREGYGYTF. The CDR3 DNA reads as TGTGCCAGCAGGGGAGACAGGGAAGGCTATGGCTACACCTTC.

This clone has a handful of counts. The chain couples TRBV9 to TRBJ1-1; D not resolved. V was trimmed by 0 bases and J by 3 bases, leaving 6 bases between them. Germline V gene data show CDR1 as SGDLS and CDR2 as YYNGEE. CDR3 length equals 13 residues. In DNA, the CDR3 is TGTGCCAGCAGCGTAGGATGGGACACTGAAGCTTTCTTT. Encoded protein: CASSVGWDTEAFF.

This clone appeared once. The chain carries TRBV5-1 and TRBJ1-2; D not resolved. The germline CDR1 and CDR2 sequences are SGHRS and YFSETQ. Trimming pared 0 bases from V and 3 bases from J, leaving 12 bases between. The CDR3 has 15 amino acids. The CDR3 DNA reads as TGCGCCAGCAGCTTGGAGTTGTGGGGTGACTATGGCTACACCTTC. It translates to CASSLELWGDYGYTF. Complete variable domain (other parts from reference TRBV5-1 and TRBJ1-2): KAGVTQTPRYLIKTRGQQVTLSCSPISGHRSVSWYQQTPGQGLQFLFEYFSETQRNKGNFPGRFSGRQFSNSRSEMNVSTLELGDSALYLCASSLELWGDYGYTFGSGTRLTVV.

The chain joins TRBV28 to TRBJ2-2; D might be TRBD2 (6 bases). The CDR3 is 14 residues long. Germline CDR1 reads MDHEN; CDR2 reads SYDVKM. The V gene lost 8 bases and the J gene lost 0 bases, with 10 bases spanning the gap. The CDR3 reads CASLGGPNTGELFF. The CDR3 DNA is TGTGCCAGCCTGGGGGGTCCGAACACCGGGGAGCTGTTTTTT. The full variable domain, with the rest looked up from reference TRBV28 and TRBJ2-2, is DVKVTQSSRYLVKRTGEKVFLECVQDMDHENMFWYRQDPGLGLRLIYFSYDVKMKEKGDIPEGYSVSREKKERFSLILESASTNQTSMYLCASLGGPNTGELFFGEGSRLTVL.

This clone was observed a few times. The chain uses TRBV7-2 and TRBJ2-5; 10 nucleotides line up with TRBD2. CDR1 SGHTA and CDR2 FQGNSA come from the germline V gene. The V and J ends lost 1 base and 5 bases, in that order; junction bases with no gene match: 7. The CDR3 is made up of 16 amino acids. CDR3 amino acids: CASSLVGAGGHETQYF. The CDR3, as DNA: TGTGCCAGCAGCTTAGTTGGAGCGGGAGGGCATGAGACCCAGTACTTC.

The CDR3 nucleotides read TGTGCCACCGGACCTTCAGGACAGGGGCAGGGCACTGAAGCTTTCTTT. Its translation is CATGPSGQGQGTEAFF. The genes are TRBV10-3 and TRBJ1-1; 9 nucleotides line up with TRBD1. The germline gives CDR1 ENHRY, CDR2 SYGVKD. Trimming took 10 bases from V and 4 from J; bases not matched to a gene: 16. The CDR3 has 16 residues.

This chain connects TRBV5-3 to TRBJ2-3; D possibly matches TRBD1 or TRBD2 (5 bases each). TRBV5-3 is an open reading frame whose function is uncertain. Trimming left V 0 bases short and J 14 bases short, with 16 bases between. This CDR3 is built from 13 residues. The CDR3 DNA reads TGTGCCAGAAGCTTGGAACGGGGACCGCCAGGGTATTTT. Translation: CARSLERGPPGYF.

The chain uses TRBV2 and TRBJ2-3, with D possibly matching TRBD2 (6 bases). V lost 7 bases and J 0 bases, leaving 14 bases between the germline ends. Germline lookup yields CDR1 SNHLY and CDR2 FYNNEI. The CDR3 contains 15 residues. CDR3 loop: CASKRRETSTDTQYF. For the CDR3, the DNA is TGTGCCAGCAAGAGGAGGGAAACTAGCACAGATACGCAGTATTTT.

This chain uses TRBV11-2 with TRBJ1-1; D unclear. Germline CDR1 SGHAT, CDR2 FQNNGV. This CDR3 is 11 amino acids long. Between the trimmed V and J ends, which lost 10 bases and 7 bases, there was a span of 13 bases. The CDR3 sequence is CATVNSYEAFF. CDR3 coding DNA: TGTGCCACTGTTAACTCCTATGAAGCTTTCTTT. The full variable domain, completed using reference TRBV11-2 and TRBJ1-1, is EAGVAQSPRYKIIEKRQSVAFWCNPISGHATLYWYQQILGQGPKLLIQFQNNGVVDDSQLPKDRFSAERLKGVDSTLKIQPAKLEDSAVYLCATVNSYEAFFGQGTRLTVV.